This T cell receptor beta chain was identified in a study of blood T cell repertoires in COVID-19. In the original analysis: Amplification with reference gene primers provided the estimates of nucleated cell counts. Sequencing was performed with immunoSEQ multiplex PCR; in TCRdb, only in-frame clones are kept and a portion is missing. The DNA gave D and trimming, while V, J and clone size come from that table. This sample yields 390,000 or so clones, of which 86% are seen a single time; around 1.4% belongs to the top ten. The CDR3 loop spans 16 amino acids. The V gene lost 0 bases and the J gene lost 5 bases, with 14 bases spanning the gap. Germline CDR1 is MGHRA and CDR2 is YSYEKL.

This TCR was sampled from a woman aged 25 to 39 with active or convalescent COVID-19. The chain has TRBV4-1 and TRBJ2-1, with a possible D match to TRBD2 (5 bases). Sequencing input: peripheral blood. Here the CDR3 reads CASSQDEARGNNEQFF. The DNA of the CDR3 is TGCGCCAGCAGCCAAGACGAAGCGCGAGGGAACAATGAGCAGTTCTTC.